The 27 T cell receptor beta chains listed next were all sequenced from one sample in a study of graft-versus-host responses after intestinal transplantation. These TCRs are of unknown antigen specificity. Using immunoSEQ multiplex PCR, the repertoire was profiled, and TCRdb retains in-frame clones only, with some absent. This repertoire shows tens of thousands of clones, 85% to 95% found once; its top ten account for roughly 0.21%. This specimen was unstimulated CD8+ T cells sorted from spleen or lymph node cells, taken before transplant. These receptors all come from a human donor who was the organ donor for an intestinal transplant.

The chain recombines TRBV6-6 with TRBJ1-2; D unclear. Per germline, CDR1 MNHNY and CDR2 SVGAGI (reference sequence). The V gene lost 2 bases and the J gene lost 3 bases, with 1 base spanning the gap. The CDR3 has 11 amino acids. The CDR3 reads CASSYDYGYTF. For the CDR3, the DNA is TGTGCCAGCAGTTACGACTATGGCTACACCTTC.

The CDR3 DNA reads as TGTGCCATCAGGTCGGACAGGGGGTCACCCCTCCACTTT. Protein: CAIRSDRGSPLHF. The chain is built from TRBV10-3 and TRBJ1-6; 10 bases align to TRBD1. CDR3 size: 13 residues. V shed 6 bases and J 10 bases; nucleotides not matched to a gene: 3. Germline V gives CDR1 ENHRY, CDR2 SYGVKD.

The J gene is TRBJ1-2, the V gene TRBV28; D unresolved. Germline assignment: CDR1 MDHEN and CDR2 SYDVKM. CDR3 size: 13 residues. V was pared by 6 bases and J by 0 bases, with 8 bases between. CDR3 residues: CASSRGPNYGYTF. The CDR3 region has the DNA TGTGCCAGCAGCCGAGGCCCTAACTATGGCTACACCTTC.

The chain joins TRBV28 to TRBJ2-7, with TRBD1 identical over 7 bases. The trim removed 5 bases at V and 3 bases at J, leaving 4 bases unmatched. The germline V gene has CDR1 MDHEN and CDR2 SYDVKM. The CDR3 is 13 amino acids. The CDR3 sequence is CASSRDRYYEQYF. The CDR3 DNA follows: TGTGCCAGCAGTCGGGACAGATACTACGAGCAGTACTTC. Together with reference TRBV28 and TRBJ2-7, the CDR3 gives the full variable domain: DVKVTQSSRYLVKRTGEKVFLECVQDMDHENMFWYRQDPGLGLRLIYFSYDVKMKEKGDIPEGYSVSREKKERFSLILESASTNQTSMYLCASSRDRYYEQYFGPGTRLTVT.

The chain's CDR3 is CSVESETPGITEAFF. The CDR3 region has the DNA TGCAGCGTTGAATCCGAGACTCCCGGGATCACTGAAGCTTTCTTT. V is TRBV29-1 and J is TRBJ1-1; D is undetermined. The V and J ends lost 2 bases and 4 bases respectively, with 17 bases between them. The CDR3 extends over 15 amino acids. CDR1 SQVTM and CDR2 ANQGSEA come from the germline V gene.

This rearrangement joins TRBV2 to TRBJ1-2; D is possibly TRBD1 (5 bases). Trimming took 7 bases from V and 2 from J, leaving 14 bases between them. CDR1 and CDR2 from the germline V gene are SNHLY and FYNNEI. The CDR3 totals 14 residues. The CDR3 protein is CASITLEGNYGYTF. The CDR3 DNA sequence: TGTGCCAGCATAACCCTGGAGGGGAACTATGGCTACACCTTC. The full variable domain, completed using reference TRBV2 and TRBJ1-2, is EPEVTQTPSHQVTQMGQEVILRCVPISNHLYFYWYRQILGQKVEFLVSFYNNEISEKSEIFDDQFSVERPDGSNFTLKIRSTKLEDSAMYFCASITLEGNYGYTFGSGTRLTVV.

The chain couples TRBV11-3 to TRBJ1-1, with D unclear. V lost 1 base to trimming and J lost 0 bases, with 12 bases between them. Germline V lookup: CDR1 SGHNT, CDR2 YENEEA. CDR3 size: 16 residues. The CDR3 reads CASSLGGGQLNTEAFF. In DNA, the CDR3 is TGTGCCAGCAGCTTAGGCGGCGGTCAGTTGAACACTGAAGCTTTCTTT.

This rearrangement joins TRBV29-1 to TRBJ2-3; the match to TRBD2 covers 11 bases. The CDR3 covers 15 residues. J lost 2 bases, V lost 0 bases, and 1 base had no gene match. CDR1 is SQVTM, CDR2 ANQGSEA, per germline. CDR3 sequence reads: CSVEETSGATDTQYF. The CDR3 bases are TGCAGCGTTGAAGAGACTAGCGGGGCCACAGATACGCAGTATTTT.

CDR3 protein: CASNYRGRGNTEAFF. CDR3 coding DNA: TGTGCCAGCAATTACAGGGGGCGGGGGAACACTGAAGCTTTCTTT. This rearrangement joins TRBV11-2 to TRBJ1-1, with 9 bases aligning to TRBD1. This CDR3 contains 15 residues. J lost 1 base, V lost 7 bases, and 7 bases had no gene match. Germline V gene lookup returns CDR1 SGHAT and CDR2 FQNNGV. The complete variable domain, with remaining parts taken from reference TRBV11-2 and TRBJ1-1, reads EAGVAQSPRYKIIEKRQSVAFWCNPISGHATLYWYQQILGQGPKLLIQFQNNGVVDDSQLPKDRFSAERLKGVDSTLKIQPAKLEDSAVYLCASNYRGRGNTEAFFGQGTRLTVV.

The genes are TRBV6-1 and TRBJ1-4; 10 bases fit TRBD1. CDR1 and CDR2 from the germline V gene are MNHNS and SASEGT. V trimming: 7 bases; J trimming: 8 bases; junction bases outside the gene matches: 4. CDR3 length equals 13 residues. The CDR3 is CASTRTGGEKLFF. The DNA of the CDR3 is TGTGCCAGCACCAGGACAGGGGGAGAAAAACTGTTTTTT.

V is TRBV9 and J is TRBJ1-5; TRBD1 matches at 9 bases. The CDR3 covers 12 residues. V lost 8 bases, J lost 4 bases, and 1 base stayed unmatched. The germline CDR1 and CDR2 sequences are SGDLS and YYNGEE. The CDR3 spells CASGTGNQPQHF. For the CDR3, the DNA is TGTGCCAGTGGGACAGGGAATCAGCCCCAGCATTTT.

This rearrangement joins TRBV27 to TRBJ2-7; D not resolved. This CDR3 spans 15 amino acids. V was pared by 4 bases and J by 2 bases, with 15 bases between. The germline V gene encodes CDR1 MNHEY and CDR2 SMNVEV (reference sequence). CDR3 region: CASSSLPNYPYEQYF. The CDR3 nucleotides are TGTGCCAGCAGTTCCCTACCGAATTACCCCTACGAGCAGTACTTC.

The chain combines TRBV7-9 with TRBJ1-2; weak D call: TRBD1 (5 bases). There are 13 residues in the CDR3. Germline V CDR1 and CDR2: SEHNR, FQNEAQ (reference sequence). The V gene lost 6 bases and the J gene lost 8 bases, with 16 bases spanning the gap. The CDR3 reads CASSSTLGEGYTF. CDR3 coding DNA: TGTGCCAGCAGTTCTACCTTAGGGGAAGGCTACACCTTC.

The chain employs TRBV11-2 and TRBJ1-3; D is undetermined. There are 14 residues in the CDR3. Trimming left V 2 bases short and J 2 bases short, with 7 bases between. Germline CDR1 and CDR2: SGHAT and FQNNGV. The DNA for the CDR3 is TGTGCCAGCAGCTTAATTTTGCCTGGAAACACCATATATTTT. Its protein is CASSLILPGNTIYF.

This chain connects TRBV2 to TRBJ2-1, with 9 bases matching TRBD1. There are 16 residues in the CDR3. Trimming at V came to 6 bases and at J to 1 base, leaving 7 bases not matched to a gene. Germline V CDR1 and CDR2: SNHLY, FYNNEI. CDR3: CASRESGQGSYNEQFF. In DNA form, the CDR3 reads TGTGCCAGCAGGGAGTCGGGACAGGGTTCCTACAATGAGCAGTTCTTC.

The V and J genes are TRBV7-9 and TRBJ1-1, with D possibly matching TRBD1 (5 bases). Trimming took off 5 bases at V and 9 bases at J, with 13 bases between the two ends. The length of the CDR3 is 12 residues. Germline V gene data show CDR1 as SEHNR and CDR2 as FQNEAQ (reference sequence). The DNA of the CDR3 is TGTGCCAGCAGCAAAGGGGACGGTCAAGCTTTCTTT. The encoded protein is CASSKGDGQAFF.

V usage is TRBV28 and J usage is TRBJ2-7, with D perhaps assigned TRBD1 or TRBD2 (7 bases each). Germline CDR1 and CDR2: MDHEN and SYDVKM. The CDR3 is 16 residues long. Trimming took off 7 bases at V and 3 bases at J, with 22 bases between the two ends. CDR3 loop: CASTQGGGVSNYEQYF. In DNA form, the CDR3 reads TGTGCCAGCACCCAGGGGGGGGGCGTCTCCAACTACGAGCAGTACTTC.

The rearrangement uses TRBV2 and TRBJ2-5; 8 nucleotides line up with TRBD1. This CDR3 has 17 residues. V dropped 2 bases and J dropped 2; count of bases not matched to a gene: 10. Germline CDR1 is SNHLY and CDR2 is FYNNEI. The CDR3 DNA is TGTGCCAGCAGTGAACCTCGGGACAGGACAACTCAAGAGACCCAGTACTTC. Its translation is CASSEPRDRTTQETQYF.

The rearrangement uses TRBV28 and TRBJ1-1, with 7 bases fitting TRBD1. In germline, CDR1 is MDHEN, CDR2 SYDVKM. The CDR3 contains 15 residues. After removal of 6 bases from V and 1 base from J, the junction contained 8 bases not matched to a gene. The CDR3 sequence: CASRVTGLENTEAFF. CDR3 bases: TGTGCCAGCAGGGTGACAGGGCTCGAGAACACTGAAGCTTTCTTT.

The CDR3 nucleotides are TGTGCCTCCCGGGGGGAGCGGGGGTACAATGAGCAGTTCTTC. Residues: CASRGERGYNEQFF. V usage is TRBV10-3 and J usage is TRBJ2-1; TRBD2 matches 8 bases. Germline V lookup: CDR1 ENHRY, CDR2 SYGVKD. The length of the CDR3 is 14 residues. V gave up 11 bases and J gave up 4 bases; unmatched junction bases: 10.

This clone came up once. The V call is TRBV11-3, the J call TRBJ1-1; TRBD1 aligns across 8 bases. The CDR3 has 14 residues. Germline CDR1 and CDR2: SGHNT and YENEEA. Trimming at V came to 2 bases and at J to 5 bases, leaving 4 bases not matched to a gene. CDR3 residues: CASSLPGQGTEAFF. CDR3 DNA sequence: TGTGCCAGCAGCTTACCCGGACAGGGTACTGAAGCTTTCTTT.

This chain links TRBV10-2 with TRBJ2-3, with 10 bases identical to TRBD2. The CDR3 length is 14 residues. Germline CDR1 reads WSHSY; CDR2 reads SAAADI. V lost 8 bases to trimming and J lost 6 bases; unmatched junction nucleotides: 8. CDR3 sequence (DNA): TGCGCCAGCCAAACTAGCGGGGCGGGGGATACGCAGTATTTT. Amino acids: CASQTSGAGDTQYF.

The V gene is TRBV4-1, the J gene TRBJ2-3; 16 bases agree with TRBD2. The V segment lost 0 bases and the J segment 0 bases; nucleotides outside the gene matches: 12. CDR3 length: 22 residues. Looked up from germline, CDR1 is MGHRA and CDR2 is YSYEKL. The CDR3 DNA reads as TGCGCCAGCAGCCAAGAGCCTACCGGGACTAGCGGGGGGGCCGCTAGCACAGATACGCAGTATTTT. Translated: CASSQEPTGTSGGAASTDTQYF.

The chain employs TRBV6-5 and TRBJ1-2, with a possible D match to TRBD1 (6 bases). Looked up from germline, CDR1 is MNHEY and CDR2 is SVGAGI. The CDR3 has 14 amino acids. The ends were cut back, 5 bases at V and 2 bases at J, with 12 bases in the middle. The CDR3 DNA is TGTGCCAGCAGTACGAGTACAGGGAACTATGGCTACACCTTC. Amino acid sequence: CASSTSTGNYGYTF.

The chain has TRBV19 and TRBJ1-4; unclear D gene. The V end lost 3 bases, the J end lost 7 bases, and 9 bases lay between the germline ends. Germline CDR1 is LNHDA and CDR2 is SQIVND (reference sequence). The CDR3 extends over 13 amino acids. The DNA for the CDR3 is TGTGCCAGTAGTATGCCCCCGTTTGAAAAACTGTTTTTT. Protein sequence: CASSMPPFEKLFF.

To note about this clone: This specimen includes other DNA sequences encoding the same CDR3. The chain has TRBV7-2 and TRBJ2-7, with TRBD2 matching over 13 bases. This CDR3 contains 17 residues. The germline CDR1 and CDR2 sequences are SGHTA and FQGNSA. The ends lost 1 base at V and 0 bases at J; junction bases unmatched: 3. CDR3 loop: CASSLEGLAGPSYEQYF. The CDR3, as DNA: TGTGCCAGCAGCTTAGAGGGACTAGCGGGGCCCTCCTACGAGCAGTACTTC. Using reference TRBV7-2 and TRBJ2-7 for the parts outside the CDR3, the full variable domain is GAGVSQSPSNKVTEKGKDVELRCDPISGHTALYWYRQSLGQGLEFLIYFQGNSAPDKSGLPSDRFSAERTGGSVSTLTIQRTQQEDSAVYLCASSLEGLAGPSYEQYFGPGTRLTVT.

The chain links TRBV7-9 to TRBJ2-1; perhaps TRBD1 as D (6 bases). CDR1 SEHNR and CDR2 FQNEAQ come from the germline V gene (reference sequence). The CDR3 loop spans 14 amino acids. V shed 4 bases and J shed 5 bases, with 12 bases lying between them. The CDR3 spells CASSSPDSHNEQFF. The CDR3 DNA is TGTGCCAGCAGCTCCCCGGACAGTCACAATGAGCAGTTCTTC.